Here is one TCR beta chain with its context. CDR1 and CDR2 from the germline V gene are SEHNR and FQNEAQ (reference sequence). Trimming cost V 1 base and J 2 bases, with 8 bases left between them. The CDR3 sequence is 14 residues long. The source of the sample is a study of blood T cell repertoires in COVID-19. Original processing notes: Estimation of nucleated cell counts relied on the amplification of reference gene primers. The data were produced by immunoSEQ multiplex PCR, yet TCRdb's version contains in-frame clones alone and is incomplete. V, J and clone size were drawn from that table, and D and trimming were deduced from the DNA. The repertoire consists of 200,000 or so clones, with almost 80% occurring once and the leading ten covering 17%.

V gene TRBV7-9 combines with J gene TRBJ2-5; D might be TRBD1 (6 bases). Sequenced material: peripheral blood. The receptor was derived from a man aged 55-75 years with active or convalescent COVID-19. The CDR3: CASSLGQVQETQYF. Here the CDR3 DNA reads TGTGCCAGCAGCTTAGGACAGGTGCAAGAGACCCAGTACTTC. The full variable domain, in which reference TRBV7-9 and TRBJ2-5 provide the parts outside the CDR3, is DTGVSQNPRHKITKRGQNVTFRCDPISEHNRLYWYRQTLGQGPEFLTYFQNEAQLEKSRLLSDRFSAERPKGSFSTLEIQRTEQGDSAMYLCASSLGQVQETQYFGPGTRLLVL.